The sample holds many counts of the clone carrying this T cell receptor beta chain. The data were taken from a study of Graves' ophthalmopathy and Graves' hyperthyroidism. Ophthalmopathy absent within 18 months of follow-up marked hyperthyroidism as stable. Aged 18 to 65, hyperthyroidism patients had new diagnoses of under 2 months' duration. Using RNA transcripts, the TCR beta CDR3 regions were amplified. RT-PCR with HTBI primers came first, then second-round multiplex PCR. TCRdb reprocessed the multiplex PCR reads with MiXCR, giving one entry per CDR3 protein. This table has roughly 350,000 distinct CDR3 sequences, roughly 17% appearing once. The TCR was taken from an adult woman with stable Graves' hyperthyroidism. Sequenced sample: peripheral blood.

CDR3 DNA sequence: TGTGCCAGCAGACCTACCGGGACCCGCGGGGGCTACACCTTC. Residues: CASRPTGTRGGYTF. The rearrangement uses TRBV6-1 and TRBJ1-2, with D possibly matching TRBD1 (5 bases). CDR1 is MNHNS and CDR2 is SASEGT in the germline V gene. V was cut by 6 bases and J by 8 bases, with 19 bases left in between. The CDR3 runs 14 residues.